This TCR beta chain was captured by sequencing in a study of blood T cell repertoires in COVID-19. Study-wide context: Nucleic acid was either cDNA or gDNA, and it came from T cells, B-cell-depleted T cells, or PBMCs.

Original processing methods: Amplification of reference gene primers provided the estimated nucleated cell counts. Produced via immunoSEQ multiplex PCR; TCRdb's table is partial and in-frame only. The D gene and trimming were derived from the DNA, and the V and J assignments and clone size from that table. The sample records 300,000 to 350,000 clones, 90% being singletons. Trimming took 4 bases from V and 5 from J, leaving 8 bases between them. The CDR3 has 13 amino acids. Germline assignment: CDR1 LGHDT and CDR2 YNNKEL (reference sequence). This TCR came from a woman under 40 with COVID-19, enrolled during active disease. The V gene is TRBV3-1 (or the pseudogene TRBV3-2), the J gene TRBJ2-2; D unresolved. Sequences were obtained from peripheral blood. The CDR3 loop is CASSPDGTGELFF. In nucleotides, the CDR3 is TGTGCCAGCAGCCCCGACGGGACCGGGGAGCTGTTTTTT.